This T cell receptor beta chain emerged from a study of blood T cells in healthy people across ages. The second PCR ran about 6 to 12 cycles with a sample-barcoded 5' primer and J-beta primers. Using its own MiXCR run on the 5' RACE reads, TCRdb lists one record per CDR3 protein. The sample holds roughly 1.5 million distinct CDR3 sequences, roughly 43% seen once. The sample holds a few counts of this clonotype. The CDR3 is 15 residues long. The J segment lost 6 bases and the V segment lost 6 bases, leaving 11 bases of the junction unmatched. Germline values: CDR1 MGHRA, CDR2 YSYEKL. This sequence was found in a woman aged 18-29 years in good health. The specimen was blood. The V gene is TRBV4-1, the J gene TRBJ2-3, with 8 nucleotides matching TRBD1. The CDR3 reads CASRPGTGSGDTQYF. The CDR3 bases are TGCGCCAGCAGACCAGGGACAGGCTCAGGGGATACGCAGTATTTT.